This T cell receptor (beta chain) was sequenced in a study of shared clonotypes between healthy human individuals. Study overall: The donor group consisted of a couple of women and three men, aged 18 to 49. Study results and caveats: Clonotypes which were not shared had lower generation probabilities than clonotypes that all four donors shared.

The J segment lost 3 bases and the V segment lost 5 bases, leaving 3 bases of the junction unmatched. Germline CDR1 is SGHTA and CDR2 is FQGTGA. The CDR3 has 15 amino acids. Naive CD8 cells lacked CD45RO and underwent positive selection for CCR7, leaving out terminally differentiated effector memory CD45RA+ cells. Deep level was the assay's run setting. Data came from immunoSEQ multiplex PCR; TCRdb stores just in-frame clones and leaves some out. The table shows about 1,800,000 clones, with approximately 95% occurring only once. A remark on this clone: The antigen is undetermined.

Sequenced sample: naive CD8+ T cells sorted from blood. This sequence was found in a man between 18 and 35 years old in good health. The chain couples TRBV7-3 to TRBJ2-1, with 11 bases lining up with TRBD2. The CDR3 is CASSELAGVYNEQFF. CDR3 sequence (DNA): TGTGCCAGCAGCGAACTAGCGGGGGTCTACAATGAGCAGTTCTTC. The variable domain in full, completed from reference TRBV7-3 and TRBJ2-1, reads GAGVSQTPSNKVTEKGKYVELRCDPISGHTALYWYRQSLGQGPEFLIYFQGTGAADDSGLPNDRFFAVRPEGSVSTLKIQRTERGDSAVYLCASSELAGVYNEQFFGPGTRLTVL.